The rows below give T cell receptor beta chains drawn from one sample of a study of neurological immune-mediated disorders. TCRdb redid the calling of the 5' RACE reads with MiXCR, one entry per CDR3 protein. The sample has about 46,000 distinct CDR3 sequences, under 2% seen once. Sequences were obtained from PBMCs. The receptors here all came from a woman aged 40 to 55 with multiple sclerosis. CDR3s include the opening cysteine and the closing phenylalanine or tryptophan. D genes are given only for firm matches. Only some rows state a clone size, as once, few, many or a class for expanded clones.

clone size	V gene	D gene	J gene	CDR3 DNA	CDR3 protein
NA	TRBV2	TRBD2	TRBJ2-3	TGTGCCAGCAGTCCGGAACTAGCGGGGGCTCCGGGGGGAGATACGCAGTATTTT	CASSPELAGAPGGDTQYF
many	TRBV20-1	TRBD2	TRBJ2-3	TGCAGTGGAATAGCGGGGCCGACTGGAGATACGCAGTATTTT	CSGIAGPTGDTQYF
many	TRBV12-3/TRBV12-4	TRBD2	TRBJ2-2	TGTGCCAGCAGTTTATCACGGGGGGGGCGAACCGGGGAGCTGTTTTTT	CASSLSRGGRTGELFF
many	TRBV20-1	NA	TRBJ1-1	TGCAGTGCTAGAGATCCCCTCGGGGGTCCTGAAGCTTTCTTT	CSARDPLGGPEAFF
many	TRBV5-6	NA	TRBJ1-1	TGTGCCAGCAGCTGGGGTGGTGGCACTGAAGCTTTCTTT	CASSWGGGTEAFF
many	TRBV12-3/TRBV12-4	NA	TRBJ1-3	TGTGCCAGCAGTCGGGAAACTGGAAACACCATATATTTT	CASSRETGNTIYF
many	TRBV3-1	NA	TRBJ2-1	TGTGCCAGCAGCCAAAGCCTTAACAATGAGCAGTTCTTC	CASSQSLNNEQFF
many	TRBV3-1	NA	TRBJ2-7	TGTGCCAGCAGCCAAGAACTTTCCCCAGGGGGGGCGCCCTACGAGCAGTACTTC	CASSQELSPGGAPYEQYF
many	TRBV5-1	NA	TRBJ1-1	TGCGCCAGCGCTGGGGGGGGATTGATCACTGAAGCTTTCTTT	CASAGGGLITEAFF
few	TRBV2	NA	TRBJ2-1	TGTGCCAGCAGCGGGCCCCCAGATGGGGCGAATGAGCAGTTCTTC	CASSGPPDGANEQFF
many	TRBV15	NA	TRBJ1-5	TGTGCCACCAGCAGGGATAACCAGCCCCAGCATTTT	CATSRDNQPQHF
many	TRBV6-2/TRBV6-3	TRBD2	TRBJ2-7	TGTGCCAGCAGCCGGACTAGCGGGGGTAACGAGCAGTACTTC	CASSRTSGGNEQYF
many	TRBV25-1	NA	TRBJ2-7	TGTGCCAGCAGTGAAATTGGCGGGACCTCCTACGAGCAGTACTTC	CASSEIGGTSYEQYF
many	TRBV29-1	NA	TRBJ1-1	TGCAGCGCCGGACGGTCAGAAGCTTTCTTT	CSAGRSEAFF
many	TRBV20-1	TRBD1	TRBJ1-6	TGCAGTGGCGCACAGGGGAGGATGAGCTCACCCCTCCACTTT	CSGAQGRMSSPLHF
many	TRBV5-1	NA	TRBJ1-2	TGCGCCAGCAGCTTCGCAGGAACCCCCTATGGCTACACCTTC	CASSFAGTPYGYTF
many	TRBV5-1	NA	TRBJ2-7	TGCGCCAGCAGCCGCGGTAGTAGCTCCTACGAGCAGTACTTC	CASSRGSSSYEQYF
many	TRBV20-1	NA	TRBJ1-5	TGCAGTGCTTATGAAAGGGGAAATCAGCCCCAGCATTTT	CSAYERGNQPQHF
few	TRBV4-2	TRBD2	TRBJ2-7	TGTGCCAGCAGCCGACGTGACGACGCGGGAGATCCCTACGAGCAGTACTTC	CASSRRDDAGDPYEQYF
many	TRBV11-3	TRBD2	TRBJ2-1	TGTGCCAGCAGCCATGGGAACGGGGAGGGGAATGAGCAGTTCTTC	CASSHGNGEGNEQFF
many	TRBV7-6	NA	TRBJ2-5	TGTGCCAGCAGCTTCGGGAGCCTGCAAGAGACCCAGTACTTC	CASSFGSLQETQYF
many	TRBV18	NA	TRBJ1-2	TGTGCCAGCTCGCCGACGGAGGATGTTAGGGACTATGGCTACACCTTC	CASSPTEDVRDYGYTF
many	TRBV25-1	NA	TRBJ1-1	TGTGCCAGCAGTGAGTTTGACAGGTTCGAAGCTTTCTTT	CASSEFDRFEAFF
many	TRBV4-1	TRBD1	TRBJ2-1	TGCGCCAGCAGCCCGGGACAGGTTACCTACAATGAGCAGTTCTTC	CASSPGQVTYNEQFF
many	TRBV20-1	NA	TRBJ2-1	TGCAGTGCTAGAGATTGGGATCTCAATGAGCAGTTCTTC	CSARDWDLNEQFF
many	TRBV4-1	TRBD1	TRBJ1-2	TGCGCCAGCAGCCTCTATGCGCCGGGACAGGGGGCCTCCTATGGCTACACCTTC	CASSLYAPGQGASYGYTF
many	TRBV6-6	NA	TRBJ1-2	TGTGCCAGCAGCCAGGTGGGGGGTGTTGGCTACACCTTC	CASSQVGGVGYTF
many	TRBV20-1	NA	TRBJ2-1	TGCAGTGCCACCAGGAGGGGGGCCGTAAATGAGCAGTTCTTC	CSATRRGAVNEQFF
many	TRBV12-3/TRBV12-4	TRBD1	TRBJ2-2	TGTGCCAGCAGTTCCTACAGGGGAGGGGAGCTGTTTTTT	CASSSYRGGELFF
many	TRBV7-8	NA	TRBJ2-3	TGTGCCAGCAGCTTAGACCGGGGAACAGATACGCAGTATTTT	CASSLDRGTDTQYF
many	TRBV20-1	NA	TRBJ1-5	TGCAGTGCTCGAAGGGGTTATAGCAATCAGCCCCAGCATTTT	CSARRGYSNQPQHF
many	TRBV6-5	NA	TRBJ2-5	TGTGCCAGCAGGGACGGGGAGCAAGAGACCCAGTACTTC	CASRDGEQETQYF
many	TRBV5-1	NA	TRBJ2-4	TGCGCCAGCAGCTTGGGAGCAGGGAGAGCCAAAAACATTCAGTACTTC	CASSLGAGRAKNIQYF
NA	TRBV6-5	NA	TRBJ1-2	TGTGCCAGCAGTCCCACGGCCTGGTGGGGCTACACCTTC	CASSPTAWWGYTF
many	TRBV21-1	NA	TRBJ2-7	TGTGCCAGCAGCCGGGGGGACAGGGACGAGGATAGGGGATACGAGCAGTACTTC	CASSRGDRDEDRGYEQYF
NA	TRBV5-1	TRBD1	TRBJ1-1	TGCGCCAGCAGCCCTCTCTCCGGGACAGAAATGAACACTGAAGCTTTCTTT	CASSPLSGTEMNTEAFF
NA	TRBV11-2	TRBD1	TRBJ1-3	TGTGCCAGCAGCTTCGGACAGGGGAAGGAAAACATATATTTT	CASSFGQGKENIYF
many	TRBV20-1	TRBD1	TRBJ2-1	TGCAGTGCTCGGCGGACAGGGAAGTTGAATGAGCAGTTCTTC	CSARRTGKLNEQFF
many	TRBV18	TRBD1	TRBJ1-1	TGTGCCAGCTCACTCCCGGGACAGGGAAGGACTGAAGCTTTCTTT	CASSLPGQGRTEAFF
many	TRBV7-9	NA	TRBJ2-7	TGTGCCAGCAGCTTAGGAGGGACCTACGAGCAGTACTTC	CASSLGGTYEQYF
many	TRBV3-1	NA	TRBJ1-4	TGTGCCAGCAGCCAAGAATATGTCGGGGCGGACGAACTGTTTTTT	CASSQEYVGADELFF
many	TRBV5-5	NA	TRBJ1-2	TGTGCCAGCAGCTTGGGGTCCAGCAAAAACTATGGCTACACCTTC	CASSLGSSKNYGYTF
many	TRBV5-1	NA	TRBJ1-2	TGCGCCAGCAGCTCAGAATCTTTAGCGGATGGCTACACCTTC	CASSSESLADGYTF
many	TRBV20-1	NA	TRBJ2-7	TGCAGTGCTACCACCTACAGGGACGAGCAGTACTTC	CSATTYRDEQYF
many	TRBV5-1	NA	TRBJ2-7	TGCGCCAGCAGCGGTAGAGACTACGAGCAGTACTTC	CASSGRDYEQYF
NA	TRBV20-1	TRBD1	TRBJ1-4	TGCAGTGCTAGACTAACCGGAGGGGGCGAAAAACTGTTTTTT	CSARLTGGGEKLFF
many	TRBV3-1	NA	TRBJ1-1	TGTGCCAGCAGCCAAGATTCAGGGTACGACACTGAAGCTTTCTTT	CASSQDSGYDTEAFF
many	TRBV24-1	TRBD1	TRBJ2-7	TGTGCCACCTCTCCGGGACAGGGCTCCTACGAGCAGTACTTC	CATSPGQGSYEQYF
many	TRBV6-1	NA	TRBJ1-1	TGTGCCAACAGCAGGACAGCCACCTTCACTGAAGCTTTCTTT	CANSRTATFTEAFF
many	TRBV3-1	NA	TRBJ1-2	TGTGCCAGCAGTACCCGAGGAGGAGGGAGTGTTGATGGCTACACCTTC	CASSTRGGGSVDGYTF
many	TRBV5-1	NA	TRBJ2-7	TGCGCCAGCAGCTTGGGGGCCCTGGTCGGCGAGCAGTACTTC	CASSLGALVGEQYF
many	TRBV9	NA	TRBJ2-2	TGTGCCAGCAGCCCGAGTGGGTACGGCACCGGGGAGCTGTTTTTT	CASSPSGYGTGELFF
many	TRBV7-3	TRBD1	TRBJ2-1	TGTGCCAGCAGCCCCGGGACAGATAGGAATGAGCAGTTCTTC	CASSPGTDRNEQFF